The 26 T cell receptor beta chains in this list originate from one sample, sequenced in a study of vaccination and CD4 T cells after COVID-19. The treatment denotes: roughly 11-day PBMC culture with coronavirus spike peptide pools or control peptides (ViraFEST assay). Cultured CD4+ T-cell DNA underwent Oncomine TCR Beta short-read sequencing. TCRdb recomputed calls from the PCR reads with MiXCR, one row per CDR3 protein. The sample records around 9,600 distinct CDR3 sequences, around 53% being singletons. Their target antigens are unknown. The specimen was CD4+ T cells from blood, cultured in vitro. The receptors come from a human donor who had recovered from COVID-19.

The sample holds a few counts of this clonotype. Mismatch with germline at one junction end may stem from a read error. V gene TRBV7-2 combines with J gene TRBJ1-2, with 9 nucleotides matching TRBD1. The CDR3 contains 15 residues. CDR1 is SGHTA, CDR2 FQGNSA, per germline. The CDR3 nucleotides are TGTGCCGGCAGCTTCCCGACGGGACAGGGTCCTGGCTACACCTTC. Its protein is CAGSFPTGQGPGYTF.

The chain couples TRBV7-9 to TRBJ1-1; possibly TRBD1 for D (5 bases). CDR1 is SEHNR and CDR2 is FQNEAQ in the germline V gene (reference sequence). The CDR3 loop spans 17 amino acids. V was clipped by 5 bases and J by 2 bases, with 21 bases between them. In DNA form, the CDR3 reads TGTGCCAGCAGCCCACCTGCTGGCAGGGCAGTTAACACTGAAGCTTTCTTT. Its protein is CASSPPAGRAVNTEAFF.

The V gene is TRBV12-3 or TRBV12-4, the J gene TRBJ2-7; D perhaps matches TRBD2 (6 bases). The germline V and J ends were trimmed by 1 base and 3 bases, with 13 bases remaining between them. This CDR3 has 15 residues. CDR3 region: CASSLGRDRNYEQYF. The CDR3 DNA follows: TGTGCCAGCAGTTTAGGGCGGGACCGCAACTACGAGCAGTACTTC.

This clonotype was seen more than once but under ten times. This sequence joins TRBV2 and TRBJ2-5; TRBD2 aligns across 7 bases. CDR1 is SNHLY, CDR2 FYNNEI, per germline. J lost 2 bases, V lost 6 bases, and 6 bases had no gene match. The CDR3 has 14 residues. The CDR3 coding sequence is TGTGCCAGCAGGGTACGGCGGGGGCAAGAGACCCAGTACTTC. It yields the protein CASRVRRGQETQYF.

The J gene is TRBJ2-6, the V gene TRBV12-3 or TRBV12-4, with D maybe TRBD1 (5 bases). V lost 5 bases and J lost 0, with 8 bases in between. The CDR3 consists of 15 residues. The CDR3 here is CASSPDSSGANVLTF. The CDR3 DNA reads as TGTGCCAGCAGTCCCGACAGCTCTGGGGCCAACGTCCTGACTTTC.

This clonotype was observed a handful of times. The chain couples TRBV7-3 to TRBJ2-3; D is tentatively TRBD1 or TRBD2 (5 bases each). The CDR3 has 14 amino acids. Germline assignment: CDR1 SGHTA and CDR2 FQGTGA. Trimming stripped 4 bases from V and 8 bases from J, with 16 bases between. DNA of the CDR3: TGTGCCAGCAGCTCGGGGACCACCATGGGTACGCAGTATTTT. Its protein is CASSSGTTMGTQYF. The variable domain in full, completed from reference TRBV7-3 and TRBJ2-3, reads GAGVSQTPSNKVTEKGKYVELRCDPISGHTALYWYRQSLGQGPEFLIYFQGTGAADDSGLPNDRFFAVRPEGSVSTLKIQRTERGDSAVYLCASSSGTTMGTQYFGPGTRLTVL.

This clonotype has a handful of counts. V is TRBV27 and J is TRBJ1-2; 8 nucleotides agree with TRBD1. From germline, CDR1 is MNHEY and CDR2 SMNVEV (reference sequence). The CDR3 totals 16 residues. J lost 4 bases, V lost 1 base, and 8 bases had no gene match. This CDR3 is CASSLFAGGVAYGYTF. CDR3 nucleotide sequence: TGTGCCAGCAGTTTATTTGCAGGGGGCGTAGCCTATGGCTACACCTTC.

V gene TRBV7-9 combines with J gene TRBJ1-6; 10 bases align to TRBD1. Germline V gives CDR1 SEHNR, CDR2 FQNEAQ (reference sequence). J was trimmed by 7 bases and V by 2 bases; bases with no gene match: 2. This CDR3 contains 15 residues. The CDR3 sequence: CASSLTGQGNSPLHF. CDR3 in DNA: TGTGCCAGCAGCTTAACGGGACAGGGGAATTCACCCCTCCACTTT.

The V gene is TRBV20-1, the J gene TRBJ1-1, with D possibly being TRBD1 (5 bases). The germline CDR1 and CDR2 sequences are DFQATT and SNEGSKA (reference sequence). Trimming stripped 1 base from V and 10 bases from J, with 19 bases between. The CDR3 is 14 amino acids. CDR3 sequence reads: CSARGTTGLYGAFF. CDR3 DNA sequence: TGCAGTGCTAGAGGGACTACAGGTTTATATGGAGCTTTCTTT.

The V and J genes are TRBV7-3 and TRBJ2-7, with D perhaps TRBD2 (6 bases). The germline V gene encodes CDR1 SGHTA and CDR2 FQGTGA. The CDR3 runs to 15 residues. The V end lost 6 bases, the J end lost 0 bases, and 15 bases lay between the germline ends. The CDR3 coding sequence is TGTGCCAGCAGTCGGGACGGGGGAAACTCCTACGAGCAGTACTTC. Residues: CASSRDGGNSYEQYF.

The chain recombines TRBV19 with TRBJ1-3; D is uncertain. The CDR3 length is 12 residues. Trimming pared 8 bases from V and 3 bases from J, leaving 8 bases between. Per the germline V gene, CDR1 is LNHDA and CDR2 is SQIVND (reference sequence). CDR3 in amino acids: CASRYGGNTIYF. The CDR3 DNA follows: TGTGCCAGTCGCTATGGTGGAAACACCATATATTTT.

This clonotype was seen a few times. The CDR3 DNA follows: TGTGCCAGCAGTTTAAGGGGGGACAGCAATCAGCCCCAGCATTTT. Protein: CASSLRGDSNQPQHF. The chain recombines TRBV27 with TRBJ1-5; a possible D gene is TRBD1 (6 bases). V gave up 2 bases and J gave up 1 base, with 9 bases separating them. CDR1 and CDR2 from the germline V gene are MNHEY and SMNVEV (reference sequence). The length of the CDR3 is 15 residues.

J is TRBJ1-1 and V is TRBV7-9, with 11 bases matching TRBD1. The CDR3 runs to 18 residues. The germline V gene has CDR1 SEHNR and CDR2 FQNEAQ (reference sequence). With V trimmed by 6 bases and J by 5 bases, 17 bases remained unmatched. For the CDR3, the DNA is TGTGCCAGCAGGTCCACGATTAACGGACAGGGGGCGAAGACTGAAGCTTTCTTT. This sequence encodes CASRSTINGQGAKTEAFF.

The V and J genes are TRBV12-3 or TRBV12-4 and TRBJ2-1; 8 bases match TRBD2. With 6 bases clipped from V and 8 bases from J, the junction kept 15 bases outside the gene matches. The CDR3 length is 16 residues. The CDR3: CASSKRLAKGGDEQFF. The CDR3 DNA reads as TGTGCCAGCAGCAAGAGACTAGCGAAGGGGGGAGATGAGCAGTTCTTC.

This clonotype was found a few times. V is TRBV6-2 or TRBV6-3 and J is TRBJ2-3; perhaps TRBD2 as D (5 bases). CDR1 is MNHEY, CDR2 SVGEGT, per germline. V lost 5 bases to trimming and J lost 3 bases, with 12 bases between them. The CDR3 is made up of 14 amino acids. The CDR3: CASSTSRRTDTQYF. CDR3 coding DNA: TGTGCCAGCAGTACGTCCCGGAGGACAGATACGCAGTATTTT.

This clonotype was observed a handful of times. The chain is built from TRBV20-1 and TRBJ1-1; no firm D call. Trimming took 1 base from V and 3 from J, leaving 12 bases between them. The CDR3 runs 14 residues. In germline, CDR1 is DFQATT, CDR2 SNEGSKA (reference sequence). The chain's CDR3 is CSARGASGYTEAFF. The CDR3 DNA follows: TGCAGTGCTAGAGGAGCGTCAGGTTACACTGAAGCTTTCTTT.

The chain employs TRBV7-9 and TRBJ2-6, with TRBD1 matching over 9 bases. The CDR3 runs to 18 residues. V lost 4 bases and J lost 1; bases outside the gene matches: 8. The germline V gene encodes CDR1 SEHNR and CDR2 FQNEAQ (reference sequence). The CDR3 region is CASSSAGTGISGANVLTF. DNA of the CDR3: TGTGCCAGCAGCTCGGCCGGGACAGGGATTTCTGGGGCCAACGTCCTGACTTTC.

This chain joins TRBV7-3 and TRBJ2-3; TRBD1 might be the D (6 bases). Germline-derived CDR1 and CDR2 are SGHTA and FQGTGA. The V gene lost 4 bases and the J gene lost 3 bases, with 14 bases spanning the gap. CDR3 length: 15 residues. The CDR3 sequence: CASSSTGSWTDTQYF. The CDR3 DNA follows: TGTGCCAGCAGCTCAACAGGGTCGTGGACAGATACGCAGTATTTT.

This clonotype was detected only once. The CDR3 sequence: CASIPQVGCTEAFF. CDR3 in DNA: TGTGCCAGCATCCCACAGGTGGGGTGCACTGAAGCTTTCTTT. The genes are TRBV12-3 or TRBV12-4 and TRBJ1-1; weak D call: TRBD1 (5 bases). CDR3 length: 14 amino acids. V lost 7 bases and J lost 4, with 16 bases in between.

Relative to its sample, this clonotype is medium-sized (0.01 to 0.1%). The V gene is TRBV6-5, the J gene TRBJ2-5, with TRBD1 identical over 9 bases. This CDR3 contains 16 residues. CDR1 is MNHEY and CDR2 is SVGAGI in the germline V gene. J lost 5 bases, V lost 4 bases, and 11 bases had no gene match. The DNA for the CDR3 is TGTGCCAGCAGTTCGGGACAGGGCCTCCCGCGCGAGACCCAGTACTTC. Encoded protein: CASSSGQGLPRETQYF.

The sample holds a few counts of this clonotype. The chain has TRBV6-2 or TRBV6-3 and TRBJ2-3, with 7 bases identical to TRBD2. Germline V CDR1 and CDR2: MNHEY, SVGEGT. Trimming removed 7 bases from V and 1 base from J; junction bases left unmatched: 8. The CDR3 is made up of 15 amino acids. The CDR3 region has the DNA TGTGCCAGCACCACCAGGACTAGAGGCACAGATACGCAGTATTTT. Amino acid sequence: CASTTRTRGTDTQYF.

This rearrangement joins TRBV9 to TRBJ2-7; the match to TRBD2 covers 7 bases. The germline V gene has CDR1 SGDLS and CDR2 YYNGEE. The V segment lost 2 bases and the J segment 0 bases; nucleotides outside the gene matches: 5. This CDR3 is 15 amino acids long. The CDR3 here is CASSVGGSSSYEQYF. In DNA form, the CDR3 reads TGTGCCAGCAGCGTCGGGGGGTCTTCCTCCTACGAGCAGTACTTC.

V usage is TRBV2 and J usage is TRBJ1-1, with D hard to call. Germline CDR1 and CDR2: SNHLY and FYNNEI. Trimming pared 8 bases from V and 2 bases from J, leaving 18 bases between. The CDR3 is 15 amino acids. CDR3 in DNA: TGTGCCAGCCTTGAAAGGATAGATTATAACACTGAAGCTTTCTTT. It encodes CASLERIDYNTEAFF. The complete variable domain, with remaining parts taken from reference TRBV2 and TRBJ1-1, reads EPEVTQTPSHQVTQMGQEVILRCVPISNHLYFYWYRQILGQKVEFLVSFYNNEISEKSEIFDDQFSVERPDGSNFTLKIRSTKLEDSAMYFCASLERIDYNTEAFFGQGTRLTVV.

The gene calls are TRBV7-2 and TRBJ2-2; D unclear. Germline V lookup: CDR1 SGHTA, CDR2 FQGNSA. Trimming shortened V by 2 bases and J by 1 base, and 5 bases separated the two germline ends. This CDR3 spans 14 amino acids. CDR3: CASSLRQNTGELFF. DNA for the CDR3: TGTGCCAGCAGCTTAAGACAGAACACCGGGGAGCTGTTTTTT.

The chain combines TRBV20-1 with TRBJ2-5; no firm D call. The CDR3 extends over 13 amino acids. The germline V and J ends were trimmed by 3 bases and 1 base, with 9 bases remaining between them. Germline values: CDR1 DFQATT, CDR2 SNEGSKA (reference sequence). In DNA form, the CDR3 reads TGCAGTGCTAGTATCGGGCCCCAAGAGACCCAGTACTTC. It is translated as CSASIGPQETQYF.

The chain employs TRBV9 and TRBJ2-2; 10 bases map to TRBD2. Germline V gives CDR1 SGDLS, CDR2 YYNGEE. The CDR3 runs 18 residues. V lost 4 bases to trimming and J lost 3 bases; unmatched junction nucleotides: 12. The CDR3 DNA is TGTGCCAGCAGCCCAAGGGCTAGCGGGAGCCTGGACACCGGGGAGCTGTTTTTT. As protein: CASSPRASGSLDTGELFF.